A selection of T cell receptor beta chains follows, all from one sample in a study of blood T cell repertoires in COVID-19. Sequenced by immunoSEQ multiplex PCR; TCRdb stores in-frame clones only, minus some. Here the sample spans approximately 100,000 clones, 70% to 85% being singletons. Sequenced sample: peripheral blood. These receptors were collected from a man aged 65-85 years with active or convalescent COVID-19. Both conserved end residues are trimmed from each CDR3. Each record gives: CDR3 protein, D gene, V gene, J gene. The D gene is left open where the match is weak.

CDR3aa: ASSPILDRGPEAF
d_gene: TRBD1
v_gene: TRBV5-5
j_gene: TRBJ1-1

CDR3aa: ASSTRETDYGYT
d_gene: .
v_gene: TRBV7-2
j_gene: TRBJ1-2

CDR3aa: ASSQRGGETQY
d_gene: TRBD2
v_gene: TRBV4-2
j_gene: TRBJ2-5

CDR3aa: ASSPIGDSGANVLT
d_gene: .
v_gene: TRBV18
j_gene: TRBJ2-6

CDR3aa: ASNEQGRRSPLH
d_gene: .
v_gene: TRBV2
j_gene: TRBJ1-6

CDR3aa: ASSLWTATDTQY
d_gene: .
v_gene: TRBV5-1
j_gene: TRBJ2-3

CDR3aa: ASEMTGLSYEQY
d_gene: TRBD1
v_gene: TRBV2
j_gene: TRBJ2-7

CDR3aa: ASSLLLGTGDTYEQY
d_gene: TRBD1
v_gene: TRBV4-3
j_gene: TRBJ2-7

CDR3aa: ASSPTHRGGQPQH
d_gene: TRBD1
v_gene: TRBV18
j_gene: TRBJ1-5

CDR3aa: ASSSDIEGEKLF
d_gene: .
v_gene: TRBV5-4
j_gene: TRBJ1-4

CDR3aa: ASSPGDRETYT
d_gene: TRBD1
v_gene: TRBV27
j_gene: TRBJ1-2

CDR3aa: ASSQDTLLGREAF
d_gene: .
v_gene: TRBV3-1/TRBV3-2
j_gene: TRBJ1-1

CDR3aa: ASSYPGLREQF
d_gene: .
v_gene: TRBV6-5
j_gene: TRBJ2-1

CDR3aa: ASSLPRDRKGETQY
d_gene: TRBD1
v_gene: TRBV18
j_gene: TRBJ2-5

CDR3aa: ASSRNTEAF
d_gene: .
v_gene: TRBV6-5
j_gene: TRBJ1-1

CDR3aa: ASSMLSRVAGYT
d_gene: .
v_gene: TRBV19
j_gene: TRBJ1-2

CDR3aa: ASSMEQGVAYGYT
d_gene: .
v_gene: TRBV19
j_gene: TRBJ1-2

CDR3aa: ASSQDLAGGINEQF
d_gene: TRBD2
v_gene: TRBV4-2
j_gene: TRBJ2-1

CDR3aa: ASSNSGTENTEAF
d_gene: TRBD1
v_gene: TRBV19
j_gene: TRBJ1-1

CDR3aa: ASSLGGASAYEQY
d_gene: .
v_gene: TRBV9
j_gene: TRBJ2-7

CDR3aa: AIRQGQSSYEQY
d_gene: .
v_gene: TRBV10-3
j_gene: TRBJ2-7

CDR3aa: ASSRQGTYGYT
d_gene: TRBD1
v_gene: TRBV12-3/TRBV12-4
j_gene: TRBJ1-2